This T cell receptor beta chain was captured in a study of T-cell memory formation after mild COVID-19. Barcoded TCR alpha and TCR beta cDNA libraries with UMIs came from 5'RACE using constant-segment primers. TCRdb itself ran the 5' RACE reads through MiXCR, one entry per CDR3 protein. Altogether about 470,000 distinct CDR3 sequences are present, about 23% being singletons, with the ten largest covering roughly an eighth. This clonotype appeared a few times. Its antigen is still unknown. Study-wide results and caveats: Among clones contracting day 15 to 85, CD4/CD8 was balanced, whereas later expanders leaned CD4+. Some clones that responded turned up in pre-infection memory, which suggests that cross-reactive memory joined in. Mainly in CM and EM were contracting CD4+ clones; CD8+ were in EMRA.

The CDR3 runs 13 residues. V shed 4 bases and J shed 7 bases, with 15 bases lying between them. Germline CDR1 SGDLS, CDR2 YYNGEE. This TCR was sampled from an adult woman who had mild COVID-19 (a few samples of this study predate the infection). Cell type and time point are not known. This chain uses TRBV9 with TRBJ2-7; D could derive from TRBD1 or TRBD2 (5 bases each). The sequenced sample was PBMCs or a T cell subset sorted from them (not recorded which). The CDR3 loop reads CASSRAGAREQYF. CDR3 in DNA: TGTGCCAGCAGCAGGGCCGGGGCTCGGGAGCAGTACTTC.